This T cell receptor (beta chain) comes out of a study of blood T cell repertoires in COVID-19. Study-level background: Acute and convalescent COVID-19 samples came from the United States, Italy and Spain. The cDNA or gDNA used as material had been derived from T cells, B-cell-depleted T cells, or PBMCs.

The assay was immunoSEQ multiplex PCR, and TCRdb's table has in-frame clones only and misses some. The repertoire holds about 400,000 clones, with roughly 90% as singletons. This clone appeared a single time. The germline V gene has CDR1 GTSNPN and CDR2 SVGIG (reference sequence). The V end was cut by 2 bases, the J end by 7 bases, with 14 bases between. The CDR3 has 13 amino acids. The gene calls are TRBV30 and TRBJ1-2; D not certain. The TCR sequence derives from a man between 35 and 55 years old with acute or convalescent COVID-19. The sample taken for sequencing was peripheral blood. For the CDR3, the DNA is TGTGCCTGGAGTATAGGACGGAGGTCTGGCTACACCTTC. Its translation: CAWSIGRRSGYTF.